The 9 T cell receptor beta chains listed next were all sequenced from one sample in a study of T cell responses to AZD1222 COVID-19 vaccine. TCRdb keeps only in-frame clones here, not all; method: immunoSEQ multiplex PCR. The sample consists of about 150,000 clones, 90% of them appearing once. Here the sequenced sample was peripheral blood, taken 28 days after the second AZD1222 dose. Receptor source: an adult who received the AZD1222 COVID-19 vaccine.

J is TRBJ1-1 and V is TRBV6-5, with D possibly TRBD1 on 6 matching bases. Per germline, CDR1 MNHEY and CDR2 SVGAGI. The V and J ends lost 2 bases and 1 base respectively, with 14 bases between them. The CDR3 spans 16 residues. The CDR3 DNA is TGTGCCAGCAGTTACGTGCCGGGGGCTAGGAACACTGAAGCTTTCTTT. Translation: CASSYVPGARNTEAFF.

This chain links TRBV27 with TRBJ2-7, with a possible D match to TRBD2 (6 bases). Germline V gene data show CDR1 as MNHEY and CDR2 as SMNVEV (reference sequence). V lost 2 bases, J lost 2 bases, and 7 bases lay in between. The CDR3 has 13 residues. The DNA of the CDR3 is TGTGCCAGCAGTTTAACGGGAGCCTACGAGCAGTACTTC. It yields the protein CASSLTGAYEQYF.

The chain joins TRBV11-2 to TRBJ2-5; TRBD2 agrees at 10 bases. There are 18 residues in the CDR3. Germline CDR1 is SGHAT and CDR2 is FQNNGV. V lost 5 bases to trimming and J lost 3 bases; unmatched junction nucleotides: 15. CDR3 DNA sequence: TGTGCCAGCAGCAAACCGGGACTAGCGAGTAACTTAAAAGAGACCCAGTACTTC. Protein product: CASSKPGLASNLKETQYF. The complete variable domain, with remaining parts taken from reference TRBV11-2 and TRBJ2-5, reads EAGVAQSPRYKIIEKRQSVAFWCNPISGHATLYWYQQILGQGPKLLIQFQNNGVVDDSQLPKDRFSAERLKGVDSTLKIQPAKLEDSAVYLCASSKPGLASNLKETQYFGPGTRLLVL.

The rearrangement links TRBV10-3 to TRBJ1-4; D may be TRBD1 (6 bases). The CDR3 contains 14 residues. V gave up 4 bases and J gave up 6 bases, with 12 bases separating them. Looked up from germline, CDR1 is ENHRY and CDR2 is SYGVKD. Here the CDR3 reads CAISAVGAHEKLFF. In nucleotides, the CDR3 is TGTGCCATCAGTGCAGTGGGGGCGCATGAAAAACTGTTTTTT.

V and J are TRBV7-9 and TRBJ1-1; no reliable D call. Per the germline V gene, CDR1 is SEHNR and CDR2 is FQNEAQ (reference sequence). V was pared by 5 bases and J by 4 bases, with 11 bases between. This CDR3 is built from 13 residues. CDR3 in DNA: TGTGCCAGCAGCCCCGGGTCCTCCACTGAAGCTTTCTTT. The encoded protein is CASSPGSSTEAFF.

V usage is TRBV7-9 and J usage is TRBJ2-7, with a weak D call TRBD1 (8 bases). CDR1 and CDR2 (germline): SEHNR, FQNEAQ (reference sequence). The CDR3 sequence is 18 residues long. V shed 2 bases and J shed 5 bases, with 25 bases lying between them. The CDR3 nucleotides are TGTGCCAGCAGCTTAAAGCGGGGACAGGCCCTAAGGGCGGACGAGCAGTACTTC. Translated, it gives CASSLKRGQALRADEQYF.

The chain employs TRBV10-3 and TRBJ1-5, with D perhaps TRBD1 (6 bases). CDR3 length: 16 residues. Trimming removed 4 bases from V and 3 bases from J, with 16 bases in between. The germline CDR1 and CDR2 sequences are ENHRY and SYGVKD. CDR3 bases: TGTGCCATCAGTGGGGAACAGGGTGTGGACAATCAGCCCCAGCATTTT. Its translation is CAISGEQGVDNQPQHF.

As regards this clone: Its ends do not fully match the called genes, so a read error is possible. This same CDR3 is encoded by further DNA sequences in the sample. The CDR3 DNA is TGTGCCAGTAGTATCGCTACAGGCATCCTTGCGAACACCGGAGAGCTGTTTTTT. Its translation: CASSIATGILANTGELFF. This rearrangement joins TRBV19 to TRBJ2-2; D may be TRBD1 (5 bases). Germline V CDR1 and CDR2: LNHDA, SQIVND (reference sequence). The CDR3 totals 18 residues.

The chain combines TRBV19 with TRBJ2-1; 9 bases match TRBD1. The germline CDR1 and CDR2 sequences are LNHDA and SQIVND (reference sequence). Trimming removed 0 bases from V and 4 bases from J; junction bases left unmatched: 1. The length of the CDR3 is 15 residues. The CDR3 DNA reads as TGTGCCAGTAGTATAGAGGACAGGGGATACAATGAGCAGTTCTTC. It encodes CASSIEDRGYNEQFF.